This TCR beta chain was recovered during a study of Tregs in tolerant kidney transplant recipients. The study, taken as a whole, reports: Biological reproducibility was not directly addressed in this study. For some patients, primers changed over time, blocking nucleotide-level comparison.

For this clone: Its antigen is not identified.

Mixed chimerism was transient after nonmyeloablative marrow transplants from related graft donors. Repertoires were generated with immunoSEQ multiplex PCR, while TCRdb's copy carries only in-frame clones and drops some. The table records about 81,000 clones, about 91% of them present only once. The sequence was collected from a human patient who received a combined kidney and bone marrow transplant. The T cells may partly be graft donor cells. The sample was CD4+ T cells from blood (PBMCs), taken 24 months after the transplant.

CDR3 residues: CASSLLGGTDTQYF. CDR3 in DNA: TGTGCCAGCAGTTTACTCGGGGGTACAGATACGCAGTATTTT. The chain has TRBV28 and TRBJ2-3; perhaps TRBD2 as D (6 bases). CDR1 and CDR2 (germline): MDHEN, SYDVKM. This CDR3 is built from 14 residues. V was cut by 2 bases and J by 3 bases, with 9 bases left in between.